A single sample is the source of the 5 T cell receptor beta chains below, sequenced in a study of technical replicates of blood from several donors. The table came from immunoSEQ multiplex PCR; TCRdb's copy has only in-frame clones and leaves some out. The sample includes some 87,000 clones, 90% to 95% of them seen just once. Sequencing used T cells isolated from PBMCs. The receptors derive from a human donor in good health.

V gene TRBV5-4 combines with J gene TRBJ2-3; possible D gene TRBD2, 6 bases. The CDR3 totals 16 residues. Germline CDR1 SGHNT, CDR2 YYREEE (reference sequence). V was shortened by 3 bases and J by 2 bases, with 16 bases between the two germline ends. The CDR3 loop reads CASSSLMGGDTDTQYF. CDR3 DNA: TGTGCCAGCAGCTCTCTCATGGGCGGGGACACAGATACGCAGTATTTT.

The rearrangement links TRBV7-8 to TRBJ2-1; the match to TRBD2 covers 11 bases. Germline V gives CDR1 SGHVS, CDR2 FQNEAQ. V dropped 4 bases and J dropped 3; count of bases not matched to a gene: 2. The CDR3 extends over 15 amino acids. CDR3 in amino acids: CASSWGLAVYNEQFF. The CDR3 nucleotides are TGTGCCAGCAGCTGGGGACTAGCGGTCTACAATGAGCAGTTCTTC.

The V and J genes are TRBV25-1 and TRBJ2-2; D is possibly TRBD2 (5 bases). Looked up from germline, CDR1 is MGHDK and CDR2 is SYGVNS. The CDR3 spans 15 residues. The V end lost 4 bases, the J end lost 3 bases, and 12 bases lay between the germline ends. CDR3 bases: TGTGCCAGCAGTGCTACGTTGGGAGACACCGGGGAGCTGTTTTTT. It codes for CASSATLGDTGELFF.

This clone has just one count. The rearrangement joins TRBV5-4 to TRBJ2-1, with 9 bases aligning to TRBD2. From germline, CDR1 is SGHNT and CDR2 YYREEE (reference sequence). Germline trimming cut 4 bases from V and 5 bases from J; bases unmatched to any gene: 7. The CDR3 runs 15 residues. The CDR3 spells CASSQTSGLNNEQFF. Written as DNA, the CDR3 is TGTGCCAGCAGCCAAACTAGCGGGCTGAACAATGAGCAGTTCTTC.

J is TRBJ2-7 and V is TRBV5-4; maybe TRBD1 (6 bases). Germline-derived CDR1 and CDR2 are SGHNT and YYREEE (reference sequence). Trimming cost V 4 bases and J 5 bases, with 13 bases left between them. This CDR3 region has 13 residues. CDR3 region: CASSTGYQDEQYF. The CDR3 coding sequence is TGTGCCAGCAGCACAGGGTATCAAGACGAGCAGTACTTC. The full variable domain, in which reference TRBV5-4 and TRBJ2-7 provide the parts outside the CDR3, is ETGVTQSPTHLIKTRGQQVTLRCSSQSGHNTVSWYQQALGQGPQFIFQYYREEENGRGNFPPRFSGLQFPNYSSELNVNALELDDSALYLCASSTGYQDEQYFGPGTRLTVT.